The 5 T cell receptor beta chains listed next were all sequenced from one sample in a study of Graves' ophthalmopathy and Graves' hyperthyroidism (dated by TCRdb to the late 2010s). The data were produced on an Illumina HiSeq 2000. TCR beta CDR3 regions were amplified from RNA transcripts for repertoire sequencing. The first round of RT-PCR was done with HTBI primers and the Qiagen OneStep RT-PCR kit, and was followed by a second round of multiplex PCR, then size selection and purification. TCRdb trimmed public reads at Q25 via fastp, called clones via MiXCR and kept in-frame beta chains. Identical CDR3 proteins give one entry, which carries the most common genes and DNA. Present in this sample are about 740,000 distinct CDR3 sequences, roughly 40% of which were seen just once. Jointly, the top ten make up 40% to 55% of the sample. The sample was peripheral blood. All receptors come from an adult man with Graves' ophthalmopathy.

This clonotype was counted at least ten times. The chain couples TRBV10-3 to TRBJ1-2, with D maybe TRBD1 (5 bases). CDR1 ENHRY and CDR2 SYGVKD come from the germline V gene. V was pared by 3 bases and J by 4 bases, with 9 bases between. The length of the CDR3 is 13 residues. CDR3 nucleotides: TGTGCCATCAGTGAAGGGGTTGGCTATGGCTACACCTTC. Its translation: CAISEGVGYGYTF.

At least ten counts were recorded for this clonotype. The CDR3 region is CASSEREGFYEQYF. The CDR3 nucleotides read TGTGCCAGCAGTGAACGAGAGGGATTCTACGAGCAGTACTTC. This chain links TRBV25-1 with TRBJ2-7; possible D gene TRBD2, 5 bases. CDR3 size: 14 residues. Germline CDR1 reads MGHDK; CDR2 reads SYGVNS. V was clipped by 2 bases and J by 3 bases, with 11 bases between them.

This chain connects TRBV11-1 to TRBJ2-2; perhaps TRBD2 as D (6 bases). Looked up from germline, CDR1 is SGHAT and CDR2 is FQDESV (reference sequence). The length of the CDR3 is 16 residues. V was pared by 5 bases and J by 1 base, with 14 bases between. The CDR3 protein is CASSPFRAGNTGELFF. The DNA of the CDR3 is TGTGCCAGCAGCCCTTTCAGAGCGGGGAACACCGGGGAGCTGTTTTTT. Variable domain in full (rest from reference TRBV11-1 and TRBJ2-2): EAEVAQSPRYKITEKSQAVAFWCDPISGHATLYWYRQILGQGPELLVQFQDESVVDDSQLPKDRFSAERLKGVDSTLKIQPAELGDSAMYLCASSPFRAGNTGELFFGEGSRLTVL.

This clonotype was seen more than once but under ten times. The gene calls are TRBV7-9 and TRBJ2-2, with 7 bases matching TRBD1. This CDR3 has 15 amino acids. CDR1 and CDR2 (germline): SEHNR, FQNEAQ (reference sequence). The trim removed 11 bases at V and 5 bases at J, leaving 14 bases unmatched. The CDR3 bases are TGTGCCTGGAATCCCGGACAGGTCGGGACCGGGGAGCTGTTTTTT. As protein: CAWNPGQVGTGELFF. Full variable domain (remainder filled in from reference TRBV7-9 and TRBJ2-2): DTGVSQNPRHKITKRGQNVTFRCDPISEHNRLYWYRQTLGQGPEFLTYFQNEAQLEKSRLLSDRFSAERPKGSFSTLEIQRTEQGDSAMYLCAWNPGQVGTGELFFGEGSRLTVL.

In this sample, this clonotype turned up many times. V and J are TRBV7-9 and TRBJ2-7; D remains unclear. V was shortened by 4 bases and J by 4 bases, with 8 bases between the two germline ends. Germline V gene sequence: CDR1 SEHNR, CDR2 FQNEAQ (reference sequence). The CDR3 is 12 amino acids. The CDR3 sequence: CASSSQRYEQYF. For the CDR3, the DNA is TGTGCCAGCAGCTCACAGAGGTACGAGCAGTACTTC. Based on the CDR3 plus reference TRBV7-9 and TRBJ2-7, the full variable domain is DTGVSQNPRHKITKRGQNVTFRCDPISEHNRLYWYRQTLGQGPEFLTYFQNEAQLEKSRLLSDRFSAERPKGSFSTLEIQRTEQGDSAMYLCASSSQRYEQYFGPGTRLTVT.